These 18 T cell receptor beta chains originate from one sample sequenced in a study of tumor and adjacent non-tumor tissue in lung cancer. This sample's RNA came from whole unsorted tissue. The normal lung tissue was taken more than 3 cm from the tumor edge. Three rounds of nested PCR, following a modified ARM-PCR protocol, produced the TCRbeta library. TCRdb reprocessed the multiplex PCR reads via MiXCR and lists one record per CDR3 protein. This repertoire shows 70,000 to 90,000 distinct CDR3 sequences, about 82% found once; its top ten account for about half. The sequenced material came from distant non-tumor lung tissue. Receptors originate from a man aged 55 to 70 with non-small cell lung cancer.

As regards this clonotype: At one end the junction does not follow the germline gene, possibly because of a read error. The rearrangement uses TRBV13 and TRBJ1-3, with a tentative D call TRBD1 (6 bases). This CDR3 is 16 amino acids long. Germline V gene lookup returns CDR1 PRHDT and CDR2 FYEKMQ (reference sequence). The CDR3, as DNA: TGTTCCAGCAGCCTAGGCCCGGCAGGGGCTGGGAACACCATATATTTT. It is translated as CSSSLGPAGAGNTIYF.

As for this clonotype: Mismatch with germline at one junction end may stem from a read error. This chain joins TRBV11-3 and TRBJ2-1, with a possible D match to TRBD2 (6 bases). Germline values: CDR1 SGHNT, CDR2 YENEEA. The CDR3 has 15 residues. The CDR3 DNA is TGTGCCAGCAGCTCCCTAGTGGGAGGTTACAACGAGCAGTTCTTC. This gives the protein CASSSLVGGYNEQFF.

The genes are TRBV28 and TRBJ2-3; D is unresolved. Trimming left V 4 bases short and J 5 bases short, with 16 bases between. The CDR3 consists of 15 residues. Germline V gene lookup returns CDR1 MDHEN and CDR2 SYDVKM. CDR3 nucleotides: TGTGCCAGCAGTTATCCTTCCAGTTTAAGAGATACGCAGTATTTT. It encodes CASSYPSSLRDTQYF.

Remarks on this clonotype: A junction end diverges from the germline sequence, so it may reflect a read error. The rearrangement uses TRBV11-3 and TRBJ2-5; 9 nucleotides agree with TRBD1. CDR1 is SGHNT and CDR2 is YENEEA in the germline V gene. The CDR3 loop spans 15 amino acids. The CDR3, as DNA: TGTGCCAGCAGCTTAGGGACAGGGGTCCCAGAGACCCACTACTTC. Translating it yields CASSLGTGVPETHYF.

In its sample, this clonotype was seen a few times. This sequence may be a read error, since a much larger clone differs from it by one base. The chain has TRBV20-1 and TRBJ2-7; maybe TRBD2 (6 bases). This CDR3 spans 13 amino acids. V shed 5 bases and J shed 3 bases, with 14 bases lying between them. CDR1 is DFQATT, CDR2 SNEGSKA, per germline (reference sequence). CDR3 sequence: CSAWTNGSYEQYF. CDR3 nucleotide sequence: TGCAGTGCTTGGACTAATGGGAGCTACGAGCAGTACTTC.

A remark on this clonotype: Since the CDR3 does not end with the conserved phenylalanine or tryptophan, this likely comes from a read error. The rearrangement joins TRBV11-2 to TRBJ1-2; D gene ambiguous. Germline V gives CDR1 SGHAT, CDR2 FQNNGV. Trimming took 7 bases from V and 1 from J, leaving 16 bases between them. The CDR3 is 15 residues long. CDR3 protein: CASNLDGMGNYGYTL. In DNA form, the CDR3 reads TGTGCCAGCAATCTCGATGGCATGGGTAACTATGGCTACACCTTG.

Comment on this clonotype: Just one base apart from a much larger clone, this may be a read error. V gene TRBV28 combines with J gene TRBJ1-1; 10 bases map to TRBD1. The CDR3 is 17 residues long. Germline loops: CDR1 MDHEN, CDR2 SYDVKM. The chain's CDR3 is CTSSLLGQGRGNTEAFF. DNA of the CDR3: TGTACCAGCAGTTTATTGGGACAGGGGCGAGGGAACACTGAAGCTTTCTTT.

Concerning this clonotype: The CDR3 does not close with the conserved phenylalanine or tryptophan, likely indicating a read error. CDR3 region: CSARDASTHEQYL. The CDR3 DNA sequence: TGCAGTGCTAGAGACGCCAGCACCCACGAGCAGTACTTA. This chain uses TRBV20-1 with TRBJ2-7; D is unresolved. There are 13 residues in the CDR3. Germline V gene data show CDR1 as DFQATT and CDR2 as SNEGSKA (reference sequence). V lost 0 bases and J 5 bases, leaving 11 bases between the germline ends.

Comments on this clonotype: One junction end disagrees with the germline gene, perhaps due to a read error. The rearrangement joins TRBV6-5 to TRBJ2-5; D uncertain. The CDR3 contains 15 residues. Germline CDR1 reads MNHEY; CDR2 reads SVGAGI. CDR3 region: CASSYQWRQQETQYF. For the CDR3, the DNA is TGTGCTAGCAGTTACCAATGGAGACAACAAGAGACCCAGTACTTC.

This clonotype was observed once. A much larger clonotype is one base distant, so this may be a read error. The chain employs TRBV20-1 and TRBJ2-7; possibly TRBD2 for D (6 bases). The CDR3 runs 13 residues. The V gene's germline CDR1 is DFQATT and CDR2 SNEGSKA (reference sequence). CDR3 protein: CSTSRRGNYEQYF. The CDR3, as DNA: TGCAGTACTAGTCGCCGGGGGAACTACGAGCAGTACTTC.

This clonotype appeared a few times. Being one base from a much bigger clone, this may be a read error. The final CDR3 position lacks the conserved phenylalanine or tryptophan, pointing to a likely read error. The chain joins TRBV11-3 to TRBJ2-1, with TRBD1 matching over 10 bases. CDR3 length: 15 residues. Germline-derived CDR1 and CDR2 are SGHNT and YENEEA. CDR3 nucleotide sequence: TGTGTCAGCAGCTACTTCGGGACAGGGGCCAATGAGCAGTTCCTC. It yields the protein CVSSYFGTGANEQFL.

Many counts were recorded for this clonotype. This sequence joins TRBV5-4 and TRBJ2-7; D might be TRBD1 (6 bases). Germline lookup yields CDR1 SGHNT and CDR2 YYREEE (reference sequence). This CDR3 has 14 amino acids. The V end was cut by 5 bases, the J end by 1 base, with 13 bases between. The DNA for the CDR3 is TGTGCCAGCAGTTTTGACAGGTTTTCCTACGAGCAGTACTTC. Its translation is CASSFDRFSYEQYF.

As to this clonotype: Possible read error: a much larger clone is one base away. The genes are TRBV12-5 and TRBJ2-1; D call uncertain. Germline CDR1 LGHNT, CDR2 FRNRAP. The CDR3 contains 11 residues. In DNA form, the CDR3 reads TGTGCTAATGGTTTGCAACCTGAGCAGTTCTTC. It specifies CANGLQPEQFF.

The CDR3 bases are TGTGCCAGCAGCCAAGTGTCGAGTTATGGGGCCAACGTCCTGACTTTC. Its translation: CASSQVSSYGANVLTF. The rearrangement links TRBV4-2 to TRBJ2-6; no clear D. Germline assignment: CDR1 LGHNA and CDR2 YNFKEQ. The V and J ends lost 1 base and 3 bases respectively, with 10 bases between them. CDR3 length: 16 residues.

About this clonotype itself: Lacking the conserved final phenylalanine or tryptophan, this CDR3 likely reflects a read error. The rearrangement joins TRBV20-1 to TRBJ2-3; D assignment may be TRBD1 or TRBD2 (5 bases each). Trimming pared 3 bases from V and 4 bases from J, leaving 17 bases between. Germline CDR1 and CDR2: DFQATT and SNEGSKA (reference sequence). The CDR3 totals 15 residues. CDR3 in amino acids: CSASAEKRGPDTQYY. CDR3 DNA sequence: TGCAGTGCTAGTGCGGAAAAGAGGGGTCCAGATACGCAGTATTAT.

A note on this clonotype: This CDR3 is missing its conserved last phenylalanine or tryptophan, likely due to a read error. J is TRBJ2-5 and V is TRBV11-2; 7 bases align to TRBD2. Germline V lookup: CDR1 SGHAT, CDR2 FQNNGV. V shed 4 bases and J 8 bases; nucleotides not matched to a gene: 7. The length of the CDR3 is 13 residues. CDR3 bases: TGTGCCAGCAGCTCTACGGGGGGAGAAACCCAGTACCTA. Amino acids: CASSSTGGETQYL.

The chain uses TRBV11-2 and TRBJ2-5; D not certain. The CDR3 covers 14 residues. Deletions cut 1 base from V and 1 base from J, with 7 bases between. The germline V gene has CDR1 SGHAT and CDR2 FQNNGV. In DNA form, the CDR3 reads TGTGCCAGCAGCTTAGTAAATCTCCAAGAGACCCAGTACTTC. Its translation: CASSLVNLQETQYF. The whole variable domain, remainder taken from reference TRBV11-2 and TRBJ2-5, is EAGVAQSPRYKIIEKRQSVAFWCNPISGHATLYWYQQILGQGPKLLIQFQNNGVVDDSQLPKDRFSAERLKGVDSTLKIQPAKLEDSAVYLCASSLVNLQETQYFGPGTRLLVL.

V and J are TRBV6-2 or TRBV6-3 and TRBJ2-1; D is unclear. Trimming removed 2 bases from V and 11 bases from J, with 7 bases in between. This CDR3 has 11 residues. CDR1 and CDR2 from the germline V gene are MNHEY and SVGEGT. DNA of the CDR3: TGTGCCAGCAGTTACAACCACAAGCAGTTCTTC. Its translation: CASSYNHKQFF.